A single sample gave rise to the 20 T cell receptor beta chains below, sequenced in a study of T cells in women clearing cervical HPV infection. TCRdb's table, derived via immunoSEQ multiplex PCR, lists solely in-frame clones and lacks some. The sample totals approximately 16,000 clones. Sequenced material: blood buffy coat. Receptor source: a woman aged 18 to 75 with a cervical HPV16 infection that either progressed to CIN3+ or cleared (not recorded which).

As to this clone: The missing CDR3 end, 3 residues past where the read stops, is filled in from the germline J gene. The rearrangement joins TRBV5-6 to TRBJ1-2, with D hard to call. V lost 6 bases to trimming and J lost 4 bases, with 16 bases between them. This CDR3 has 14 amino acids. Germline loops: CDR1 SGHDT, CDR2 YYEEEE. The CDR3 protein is CASTSARVIYGYTF. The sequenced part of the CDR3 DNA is TGTGCCAGCACATCCGCGAGGGTAATCTATGGC. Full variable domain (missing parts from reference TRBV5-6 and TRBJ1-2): DAGVTQSPTHLIKTRGQQVTLRCSPKSGHDTVSWYQQALGQGPQFIFQYYEEEERQRGNFPDRFSGHQFPNYSSELNVNALLLGDSALYLCASTSARVIYGYTFGSGTRLTVV.

CDR3 DNA (partial): TGCGCCAGCAGCCTGGGACAGGGGGGCTCACCC. Encoded protein: CASSLGQGGSP. The whole CDR3 region reads CASSLGQGGSPLHF. The chain links TRBV5-1 to TRBJ1-6, with 11 bases aligning to TRBD1. The read terminates 3 residues before the CDR3 end, so the remaining end is supplied by the germline J gene. There are 14 residues in the CDR3. The junction had 4 bases not matched to a gene; V was cut back by 4 bases and J by 10 bases. The germline CDR1 and CDR2 sequences are SGHRS and YFSETQ.

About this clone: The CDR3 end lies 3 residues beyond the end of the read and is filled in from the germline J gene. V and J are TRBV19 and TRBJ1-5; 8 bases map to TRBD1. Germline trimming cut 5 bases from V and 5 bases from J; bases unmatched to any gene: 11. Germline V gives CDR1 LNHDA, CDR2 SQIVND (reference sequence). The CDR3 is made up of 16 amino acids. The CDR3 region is CASSAVGQGSYQPQHF. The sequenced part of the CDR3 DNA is TGTGCCAGTAGTGCGGTTGGACAGGGAAGTTATCAGCCC. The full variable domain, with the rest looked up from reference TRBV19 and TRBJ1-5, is DGGITQSPKYLFRKEGQNVTLSCEQNLNHDAMYWYRQDPGQGLRLIYYSQIVNDFQKGDIAEGYSVSREKKESFPLTVTSAQKNPTAFYLCASSAVGQGSYQPQHFGDGTRLSIL.

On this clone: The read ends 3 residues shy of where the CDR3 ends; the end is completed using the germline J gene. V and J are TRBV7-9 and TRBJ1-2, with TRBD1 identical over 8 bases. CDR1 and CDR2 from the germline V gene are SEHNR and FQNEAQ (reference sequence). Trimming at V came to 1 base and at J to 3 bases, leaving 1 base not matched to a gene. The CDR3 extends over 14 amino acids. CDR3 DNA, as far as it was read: TGTGCCAGCAGCTTAGACAGGGGGGACTATGGC. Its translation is CASSLDRGDYG. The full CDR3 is CASSLDRGDYGYTF.

The CDR3 here is CASSLATGIYEQYF. The CDR3 bases that were read are TGTGCCAGCAGCTTAGCGACAGGGATCTACGAG. The V gene is TRBV7-2, the J gene TRBJ2-7; 7 nucleotides align to TRBD1. The read falls 3 residues short of the CDR3 end, and the missing part is taken from the germline J gene. Germline values: CDR1 SGHTA, CDR2 FQGNSA. The V segment lost 0 bases and the J segment 3 bases; nucleotides outside the gene matches: 2. This CDR3 has 14 amino acids. Full variable domain (missing parts from reference TRBV7-2 and TRBJ2-7): GAGVSQSPSNKVTEKGKDVELRCDPISGHTALYWYRQSLGQGLEFLIYFQGNSAPDKSGLPSDRFSAERTGGSVSTLTIQRTQQEDSAVYLCASSLATGIYEQYFGPGTRLTVT.

CDR3 sequence: CASNDAGRETQYF. Incomplete CDR3 DNA: TGTGCCAGTAACGACGCGGGAAGAGAGACC. The gene calls are TRBV19 and TRBJ2-5; a weak D match, TRBD2 (6 bases). The CDR3 goes on 3 residues after the read ends, and that part is filled in from the germline J gene. Germline CDR1 is LNHDA and CDR2 is SQIVND (reference sequence). The CDR3 is 13 amino acids. V lost 7 bases to trimming and J lost 4 bases, with 13 bases between them.

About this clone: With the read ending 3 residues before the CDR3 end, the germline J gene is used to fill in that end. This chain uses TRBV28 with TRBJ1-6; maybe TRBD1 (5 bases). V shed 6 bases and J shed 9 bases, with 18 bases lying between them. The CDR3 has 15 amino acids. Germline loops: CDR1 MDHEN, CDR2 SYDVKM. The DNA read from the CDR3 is TGTGCCAGCAGCCCATCGAAGGGGTCGGCTTCACCC. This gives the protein CASSPSKGSASP. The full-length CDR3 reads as CASSPSKGSASPLHF.

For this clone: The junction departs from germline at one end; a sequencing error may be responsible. The covered CDR3 bases are TGTGCTAGCAGCACCTCGACAGGAGCACAAGAGACC. It encodes CASSTSTGAQET. The CDR3, in full, reads CASSTSTGAQETQYF. The chain has TRBV7-7 and TRBJ2-5; D possibly corresponds to TRBD1 (6 bases). Read sequence stops 3 residues before the CDR3 end, and the germline J gene provides the missing end. Germline assignment: CDR1 SSHAT and CDR2 FNYEAQ (reference sequence). The CDR3 totals 15 residues.

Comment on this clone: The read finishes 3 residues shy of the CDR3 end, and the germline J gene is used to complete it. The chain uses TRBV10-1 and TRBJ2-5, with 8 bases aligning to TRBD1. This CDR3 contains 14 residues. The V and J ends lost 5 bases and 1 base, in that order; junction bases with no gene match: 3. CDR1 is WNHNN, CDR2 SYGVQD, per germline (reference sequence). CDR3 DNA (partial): TGCGCCAGCAGTTGGGGACAGGCCCAAGAGACC. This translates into CASSWGQAQET. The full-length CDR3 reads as CASSWGQAQETQYF.

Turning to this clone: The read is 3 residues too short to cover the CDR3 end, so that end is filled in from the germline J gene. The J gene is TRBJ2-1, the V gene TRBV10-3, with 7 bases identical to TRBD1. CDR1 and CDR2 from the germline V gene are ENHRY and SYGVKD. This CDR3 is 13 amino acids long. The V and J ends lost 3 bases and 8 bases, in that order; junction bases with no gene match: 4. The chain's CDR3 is CAISDVRGHEQFF. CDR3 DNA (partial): TGTGCCATCAGTGATGTAAGGGGGCATGAG.

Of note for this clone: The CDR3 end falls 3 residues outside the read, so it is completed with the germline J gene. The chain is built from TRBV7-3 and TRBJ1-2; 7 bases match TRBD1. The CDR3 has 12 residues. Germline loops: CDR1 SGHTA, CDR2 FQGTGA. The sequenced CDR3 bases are TGTGCCAGCAGCTCCCAGGGGGTCGGC. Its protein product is CASSSQGVG. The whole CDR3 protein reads CASSSQGVGYTF.

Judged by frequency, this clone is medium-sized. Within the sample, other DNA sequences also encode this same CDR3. The CDR3 region is CSVRDSGNTIYF. The covered CDR3 bases are TGCAGCGTGAGGGACAGTGGAAACACC. The chain recombines TRBV29-1 with TRBJ1-3, with 7 bases fitting TRBD1. The read comes to an end 3 residues before the CDR3 does, leaving the germline J gene to fill in the end. The CDR3 totals 12 residues. Trimming cost V 6 bases and J 3 bases; bases outside gene matches: 2. Per germline, CDR1 SQVTM and CDR2 ANQGSEA.

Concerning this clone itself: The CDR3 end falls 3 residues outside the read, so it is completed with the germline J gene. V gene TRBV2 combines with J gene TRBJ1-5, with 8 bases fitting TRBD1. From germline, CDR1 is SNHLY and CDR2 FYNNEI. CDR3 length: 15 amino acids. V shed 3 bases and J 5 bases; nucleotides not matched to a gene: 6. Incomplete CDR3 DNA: TGTGCCAGCAGTGAGAACAGGGGGGCCCATCAGCCC. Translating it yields CASSENRGAHQP. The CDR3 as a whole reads CASSENRGAHQPQHF.

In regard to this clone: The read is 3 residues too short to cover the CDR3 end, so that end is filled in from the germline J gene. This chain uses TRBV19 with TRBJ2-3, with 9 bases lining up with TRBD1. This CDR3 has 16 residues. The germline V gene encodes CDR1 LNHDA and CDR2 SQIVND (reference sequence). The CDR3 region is CASSKTGGYPNQPQYF. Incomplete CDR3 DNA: TGTGCCAGTAGTAAGACAGGGGGTTACCCTAATCAGCCG.

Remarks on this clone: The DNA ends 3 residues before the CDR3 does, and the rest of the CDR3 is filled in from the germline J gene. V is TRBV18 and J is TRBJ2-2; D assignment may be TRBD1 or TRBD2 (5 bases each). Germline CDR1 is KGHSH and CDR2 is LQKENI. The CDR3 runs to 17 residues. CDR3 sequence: CASSPSVVRAGANVLFF. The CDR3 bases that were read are TGTGCCAGCTCACCTTCCGTAGTGAGGGCTGGGGCCAACGTG.

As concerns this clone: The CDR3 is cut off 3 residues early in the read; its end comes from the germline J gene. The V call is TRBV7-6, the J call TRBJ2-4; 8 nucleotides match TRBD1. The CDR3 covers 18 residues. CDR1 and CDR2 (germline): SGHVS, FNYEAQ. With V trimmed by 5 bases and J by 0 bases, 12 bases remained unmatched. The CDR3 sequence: CASSGLSGTGLAKNIQYF. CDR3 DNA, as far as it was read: TGTGCCAGCAGCGGACTTTCCGGGACAGGTCTAGCCAAAAACATT.

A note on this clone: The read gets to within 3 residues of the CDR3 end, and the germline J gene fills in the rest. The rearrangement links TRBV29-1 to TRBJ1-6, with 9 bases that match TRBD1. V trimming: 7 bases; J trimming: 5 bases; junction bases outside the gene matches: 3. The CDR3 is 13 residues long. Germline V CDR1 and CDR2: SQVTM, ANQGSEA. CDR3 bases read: TGCAGCGCCCGGGACAGGGATAATTCACCC. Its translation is CSARDRDNSP. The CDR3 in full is CSARDRDNSPLHF.

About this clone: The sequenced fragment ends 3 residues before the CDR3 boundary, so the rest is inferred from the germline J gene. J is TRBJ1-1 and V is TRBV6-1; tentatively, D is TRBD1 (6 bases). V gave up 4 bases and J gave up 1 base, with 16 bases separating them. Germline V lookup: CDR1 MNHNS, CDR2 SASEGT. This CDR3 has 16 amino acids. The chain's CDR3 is CASSAARTVQNTEAFF. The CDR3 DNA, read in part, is TGTGCCAGCAGTGCCGCCAGGACAGTCCAGAACACTGAA.

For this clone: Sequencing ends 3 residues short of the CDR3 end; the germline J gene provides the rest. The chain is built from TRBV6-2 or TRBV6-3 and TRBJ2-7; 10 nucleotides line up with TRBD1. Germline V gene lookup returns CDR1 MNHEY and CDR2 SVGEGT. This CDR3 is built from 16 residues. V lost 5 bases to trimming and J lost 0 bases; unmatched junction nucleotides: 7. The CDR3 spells CASSQDRGWSSYEQYF. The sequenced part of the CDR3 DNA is TGTGCCAGCAGTCAGGACAGGGGGTGGAGCTCCTACGAG.

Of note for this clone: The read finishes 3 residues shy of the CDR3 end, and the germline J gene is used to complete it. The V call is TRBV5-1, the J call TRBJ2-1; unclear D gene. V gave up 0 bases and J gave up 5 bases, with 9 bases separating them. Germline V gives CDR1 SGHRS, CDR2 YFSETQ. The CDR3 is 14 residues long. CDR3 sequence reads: CASSLGADHNEQFF. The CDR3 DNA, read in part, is TGCGCCAGCAGCTTGGGGGCAGACCACAATGAG.